Listed below are T cell receptor beta chains from one sample, sequenced in a study of T cell responses to AZD1222 COVID-19 vaccine. Some clones are missing from TCRdb's copy, which holds only in-frame ones; the method was immunoSEQ multiplex PCR. The sample carries 150,000 to 180,000 clones, roughly nine tenths recorded once. The source material was peripheral blood, sampled on day 0 of MenACWY control vaccination. The receptors here all came from an adult in good health. Both conserved end residues are part of each CDR3. D genes are given only for firm matches. Clone size appears in some rows only: once, few, many, or a class for an expanded clone.

V	size	D	J	CDR3	DNA
TRBV19	once	NA	TRBJ2-7	CASSRGGAVLDEQYF	TGTGCCAGTAGTAGGGGTGGGGCGGTGTTGGACGAGCAGTACTTC
TRBV19	NA	TRBD1	TRBJ1-3	CASSPRTGSAWGNTIYF	TGTGCCAGTAGTCCAAGGACAGGTTCCGCGTGGGGAAACACCATATATTTT
TRBV5-1	NA	NA	TRBJ1-2	CASSAVQGSYGYTF	TGCGCCAGCAGCGCCGTCCAGGGGAGTTATGGCTACACCTTC
TRBV19	NA	TRBD1	TRBJ1-5	CASRQQGAGQPQHF	TGTGCCAGTAGGCAACAGGGGGCAGGGCAGCCCCAGCATTTT
TRBV2	NA	NA	TRBJ1-2	CASSEVRGSLYGYTF	TGTGCCAGCAGTGAAGTCAGGGGATCCCTCTATGGCTACACCTTC
TRBV7-9	NA	NA	TRBJ1-1	CASSPPGAQAFF	TGTGCCAGCAGCCCCCCGGGGGCGCAGGCTTTCTTT
TRBV5-1	NA	NA	TRBJ2-3	CASSFVPADTQYF	TGCGCCAGCAGCTTTGTCCCGGCAGATACGCAGTATTTT
TRBV6-5	once	NA	TRBJ1-1	CASRRRRVEDTEAFF	TGTGCCAGCAGGCGACGCAGGGTTGAAGACACTGAAGCTTTCTTT
TRBV30	NA	NA	TRBJ2-3	CAWSVWVSTDTQYF	TGTGCCTGGAGTGTATGGGTTAGCACAGATACGCAGTATTTT
TRBV18	NA	NA	TRBJ1-1	CASSPQRAGTEAFF	TGTGCCAGCTCACCTCAGCGGGCAGGAACTGAAGCTTTCTTT
TRBV6-6	few	NA	TRBJ1-6	CASSPSRTAYNSPLHF	TGTGCCAGCAGTCCCTCCCGGACGGCCTATAATTCACCCCTCCACTTT
TRBV29-1	NA	NA	TRBJ1-6	CSVGAGGGSPLHF	TGCAGCGTGGGGGCTGGAGGGGGTTCACCCCTCCACTTT
TRBV29-1	NA	NA	TRBJ1-4	CSAAGHSKSPTNEKLFF	TGCAGCGCCGCGGGACACTCAAAAAGTCCAACTAATGAAAAACTGTTTTTT
TRBV4-3	NA	TRBD2	TRBJ2-1	CASSQESASGSLYNEQFF	TGCGCCAGCAGCCAAGAGTCGGCTAGCGGGAGTCTTTACAATGAGCAGTTCTTC
TRBV5-6	NA	NA	TRBJ1-4	CASSGQGMLNEKLFF	TGTGCCAGCAGCGGCCAAGGAATGTTAAATGAAAAACTGTTTTTT
TRBV6-5	NA	TRBD2	TRBJ2-5	CASRDSGGAQETQYF	TGTGCCAGCAGGGATAGCGGGGGAGCTCAAGAGACCCAGTACTTC
TRBV18	NA	NA	TRBJ1-2	CASSPETGMDYGYTF	TGTGCCAGCTCACCAGAAACAGGGATGGACTATGGCTACACCTTC
TRBV5-6	NA	NA	TRBJ2-1	CASSILYTPGRRNEQFF	TGTGCCAGCAGCATACTTTATACCCCGGGACGGCGGAATGAGCAGTTCTTC
TRBV9	few	TRBD2	TRBJ2-3	CASSFSGRGTDTQYF	TGTGCCAGCAGCTTTAGCGGGAGAGGGACAGATACGCAGTATTTT
TRBV6-2/TRBV6-3	once	NA	TRBJ2-2	CASTPVHTGELFF	TGTGCCAGCACCCCGGTACACACCGGGGAGCTGTTTTTT
TRBV18	NA	NA	TRBJ1-2	CASSPNTAPSGGYTF	TGTGCCAGCTCACCAAATACGGCGCCTTCAGGTGGCTACACCTTC
TRBV6-6	NA	TRBD2	TRBJ2-7	CASSPRDYKYF	TGTGCCAGCAGTCCCAGGGACTACAAGTACTTC
TRBV14	NA	NA	TRBJ2-7	CASSRGGLLDEQYF	TGTGCCAGCAGCCGAGGCGGACTCCTGGACGAGCAGTACTTC
TRBV7-9	NA	NA	TRBJ1-2	CASSTGGGSNYGYTF	TGTGCCAGCAGCACTGGTGGGGGTTCTAACTATGGCTACACCTTC
TRBV5-4	NA	NA	TRBJ1-1	CASSQELNTEAFF	TGTGCCAGCAGCCAGGAATTGAACACTGAAGCTTTCTTT
TRBV6-5	NA	TRBD2	TRBJ2-1	CASSYSSGGSNEQFF	TGTGCCAGCAGTTACTCTAGCGGGGGAAGCAATGAGCAGTTCTTC
TRBV28	NA	TRBD1	TRBJ1-2	CASRLQGANYGYTF	TGTGCCAGCAGGTTACAGGGGGCGAACTATGGCTACACCTTC
TRBV5-1	NA	NA	TRBJ2-5	CASSLNRDGQETQYF	TGCGCCAGCAGCCTGAACCGGGACGGTCAAGAGACCCAGTACTTC
TRBV12-3/TRBV12-4	NA	NA	TRBJ1-6	CASSLRNNSPLHF	TGTGCCAGCAGTTTAAGAAATAATTCACCCCTCCACTTT
TRBV2	NA	TRBD1	TRBJ1-2	CASSTQGVYGYTF	TGTGCCAGCAGCACACAGGGGGTCTATGGCTACACCTTC
TRBV3-1/TRBV3-2	once	NA	TRBJ2-1	CASSLTGNQQFF	TGTGCCAGCAGCCTAACCGGGAATCAGCAGTTCTTC
TRBV7-8	NA	NA	TRBJ2-7	CASSLTGSDNEQYF	TGTGCCAGCAGCCTCACAGGGTCGGATAACGAGCAGTACTTC
TRBV28	NA	TRBD1	TRBJ1-6	CASSFPQGTGITPLHF	TGTGCCAGCAGTTTCCCCCAGGGGACAGGGATCACCCCCCTCCACTTT
TRBV11-2	NA	TRBD1	TRBJ2-3	CASSPGGGEADTQYF	TGTGCCAGCAGCCCAGGGGGCGGGGAGGCAGATACGCAGTATTTT
TRBV5-1	NA	NA	TRBJ1-1	CASSLEGQGLTEAFF	TGCGCCAGCAGCTTGGAGGGCCAGGGACTTACTGAAGCTTTCTTT
TRBV5-4	NA	NA	TRBJ1-3	CASSFGGGGLGNTIYF	TGTGCCAGCAGCTTCGGAGGGGGAGGTCTGGGAAACACCATATATTTT
TRBV12-3/TRBV12-4	NA	NA	TRBJ1-5	CASSSMQDQPQHF	TGTGCCAGCAGTTCCATGCAGGATCAGCCCCAGCATTTT
TRBV5-8	NA	TRBD1	TRBJ1-2	CASSSLPGQGAPAF	TGTGCCAGCAGCTCTTTACCGGGACAGGGGGCTCCCGCCTTC
TRBV6-2/TRBV6-3	NA	NA	TRBJ1-1	CASSYSKREGNTEAFF	TGTGCCAGCAGTTACTCGAAGAGGGAAGGGAACACTGAAGCTTTCTTT
TRBV3-1/TRBV3-2	NA	TRBD2	TRBJ2-2	CASSHRLAGAAGELFF	TGTGCCAGCAGCCACAGACTAGCGGGAGCAGCCGGGGAGCTGTTTTTT
TRBV5-4	NA	NA	TRBJ1-4	CASSLAEAVNEKLFF	TGTGCCAGCAGCTTGGCCGAAGCTGTGAATGAAAAACTGTTTTTT
TRBV7-2	NA	NA	TRBJ1-1	CASSLPSLIEAFF	TGTGCCAGCAGCTTACCGAGTCTAATTGAAGCTTTCTTT
TRBV6-1	NA	NA	TRBJ1-3	CASSDRGLGNTIYF	TGTGCCAGCAGTGATCGGGGGCTTGGAAACACCATATATTTT
TRBV5-1	NA	TRBD1	TRBJ1-2	CASSNLEAGGPYGYTF	TGCGCCAGCAGCAACCTAGAGGCAGGGGGACCCTATGGCTACACCTTC
TRBV7-2	few	NA	TRBJ2-5	CASSLAQQPQETQYF	TGTGCCAGCAGCTTAGCCCAGCAGCCCCAAGAGACCCAGTACTTC
TRBV11-2	NA	NA	TRBJ1-6	CASSDPLGAGLNSPLHF	TGTGCCAGCAGCGATCCCTTGGGGGCGGGTCTTAATTCACCCCTCCACTTT
TRBV5-4	NA	TRBD1	TRBJ1-2	CASSVTGGTSYGYTF	TGTGCCAGCAGCGTGACAGGGGGCACCTCCTATGGCTACACCTTC
TRBV18	NA	NA	TRBJ1-4	CASSPPEVQGNEKLFF	TGTGCCAGCTCACCACCAGAAGTACAGGGAAATGAAAAACTGTTTTTT
TRBV11-1	NA	NA	TRBJ2-3	CASSLNGGQDTQYF	TGTGCCAGCAGCCTCAATGGGGGGCAAGATACGCAGTATTTT
TRBV19	NA	TRBD1	TRBJ1-6	CASSIRQGGSPLHF	TGTGCCAGTAGTATAAGGCAGGGGGGTTCACCCCTCCACTTT
TRBV11-2	NA	TRBD1	TRBJ1-2	CASSAQGAFNYGYTF	TGTGCCAGCAGCGCGCAGGGGGCGTTTAACTATGGCTACACCTTC
TRBV9	NA	NA	TRBJ1-1	CASSVVGWTNTEAFF	TGTGCCAGCAGCGTAGTAGGGTGGACGAACACTGAAGCTTTCTTT